This T cell receptor beta chain was found in a study of T cell repertoires in cytomegalovirus infection. TCRdb fed the reads into MiXCR, producing one record per CDR3 protein. The data show just under 300,000 distinct CDR3 sequences, about a tenth seen once. The CDR3 has 16 amino acids. Trimming removed 0 bases at V and 6 bases at J, with 15 bases between. The germline V gene encodes CDR1 LGHNA and CDR2 YSLEER. This clonotype has ten or more counts. The V gene is TRBV4-3, the J gene TRBJ1-5; no clear D. The source material was PBMCs. The TCR was taken from a human donor in good health (CMV status not recorded). Some clones in this sample may be carry-over from other donors' samples. The CDR3 sequence: CASSQDIVTSGQPQHF. The CDR3 bases are TGCGCCAGCAGCCAAGATATTGTAACTTCGGGTCAGCCCCAGCATTTT.